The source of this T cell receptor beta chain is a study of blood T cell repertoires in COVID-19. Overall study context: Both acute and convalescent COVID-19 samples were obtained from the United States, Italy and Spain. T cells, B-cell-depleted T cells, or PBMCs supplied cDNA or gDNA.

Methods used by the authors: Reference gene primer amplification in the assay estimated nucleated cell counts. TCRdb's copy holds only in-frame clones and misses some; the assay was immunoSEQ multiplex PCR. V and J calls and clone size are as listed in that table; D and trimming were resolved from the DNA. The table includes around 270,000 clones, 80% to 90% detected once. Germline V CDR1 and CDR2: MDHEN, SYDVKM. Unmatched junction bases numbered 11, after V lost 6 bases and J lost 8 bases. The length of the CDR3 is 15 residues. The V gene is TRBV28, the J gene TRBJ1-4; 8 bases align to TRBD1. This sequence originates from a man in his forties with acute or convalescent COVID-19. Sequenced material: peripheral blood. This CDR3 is CASSAGGAFDEKLFF. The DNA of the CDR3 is TGTGCCAGCAGCGCAGGGGGCGCTTTTGACGAAAAACTGTTTTTT.